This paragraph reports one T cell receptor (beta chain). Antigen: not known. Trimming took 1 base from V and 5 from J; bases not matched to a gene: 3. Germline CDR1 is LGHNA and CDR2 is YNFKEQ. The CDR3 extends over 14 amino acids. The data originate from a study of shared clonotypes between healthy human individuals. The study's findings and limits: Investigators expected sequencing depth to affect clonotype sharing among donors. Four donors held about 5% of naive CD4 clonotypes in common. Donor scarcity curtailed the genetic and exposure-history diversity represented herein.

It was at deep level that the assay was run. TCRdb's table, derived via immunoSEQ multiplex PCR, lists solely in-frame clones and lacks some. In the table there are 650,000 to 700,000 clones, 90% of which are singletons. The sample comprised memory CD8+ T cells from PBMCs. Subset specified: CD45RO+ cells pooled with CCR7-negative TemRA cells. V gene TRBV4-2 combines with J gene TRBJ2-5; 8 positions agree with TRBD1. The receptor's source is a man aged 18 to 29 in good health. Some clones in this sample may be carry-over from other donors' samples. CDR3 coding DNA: TGTGCCAGCAGCCAAGTTACAGGGGGGGAGACCCAGTACTTC. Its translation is CASSQVTGGETQYF.